These 14 T cell receptor beta chains were sequenced from one sample in a study of blood T cell repertoires in COVID-19. Here immunoSEQ multiplex PCR was the method, and the copy in TCRdb shows in-frame clones only, minus some. The sample records 250,000 to 300,000 clones, around 83% being singletons. The sample consisted of peripheral blood. These receptors all come from an elderly man with acute or convalescent COVID-19.

The chain has TRBV4-1 and TRBJ2-4; tentative D call: TRBD1 (5 bases). Looked up from germline, CDR1 is MGHRA and CDR2 is YSYEKL. V lost 3 bases to trimming and J lost 4 bases, with 13 bases between them. This CDR3 spans 15 amino acids. The CDR3 is CASSQGDSQKNIQYF. CDR3 coding DNA: TGCGCCAGCAGCCAGGGCGACAGCCAGAAAAACATTCAGTACTTC.

The gene calls are TRBV11-3 and TRBJ2-7, with 8 bases matching TRBD1. The V gene end was trimmed by 4 bases and the J gene end by 4 bases; junction bases not matched to a gene: 9. This CDR3 has 15 amino acids. The germline gives CDR1 SGHNT, CDR2 YENEEA. This CDR3 is CASSWGMGQEYEQYF. The CDR3 DNA is TGTGCCAGCAGCTGGGGTATGGGACAGGAATACGAGCAGTACTTC.

This clone was seen only a few times. The chain has TRBV5-6 and TRBJ2-2; TRBD1 matches 7 bases. The CDR3 runs to 15 residues. From germline, CDR1 is SGHDT and CDR2 YYEEEE. With 4 bases clipped from V and 1 base from J, the junction kept 4 bases outside the gene matches. CDR3 sequence reads: CASSPGQKNTGELFF. As DNA, the CDR3 is TGTGCCAGCAGCCCGGGACAGAAGAACACCGGGGAGCTGTTTTTT.

The J gene is TRBJ2-5, the V gene TRBV7-2; tentative D call: TRBD1 (6 bases). The CDR3 length is 13 residues. The V end was cut by 2 bases, the J end by 4 bases, with 8 bases between. CDR1 is SGHTA and CDR2 is FQGNSA in the germline V gene. The CDR3 reads CASSLWGLETQYF. The CDR3 nucleotides are TGTGCCAGCAGCTTATGGGGGCTAGAGACCCAGTACTTC.

The chain employs TRBV7-9 and TRBJ2-3, with 15 bases fitting TRBD2. V trimming: 5 bases; J trimming: 6 bases; junction bases outside the gene matches: 6. The germline gives CDR1 SEHNR, CDR2 FQNEAQ (reference sequence). There are 16 residues in the CDR3. This CDR3 is CASSPGTSGGLDTQYF. The CDR3 DNA sequence: TGTGCCAGCAGCCCCGGGACTAGCGGGGGGTTGGATACGCAGTATTTT.

The rearrangement uses TRBV10-1 and TRBJ2-3; tentatively, D is TRBD1 (6 bases). The CDR3 has 14 residues. The V and J ends lost 6 bases and 4 bases respectively, with 14 bases between them. CDR1 is WNHNN, CDR2 SYGVQD, per germline (reference sequence). Written as DNA, the CDR3 is TGCGCCAGCAGCCCCCGGACAGCCGCAGATACGCAGTATTTT. The encoded protein is CASSPRTAADTQYF.

On this clone itself: This sample includes further DNA sequences coding for the same CDR3. V is TRBV4-2 and J is TRBJ1-3, with a tentative D call TRBD1 (5 bases). The CDR3 is made up of 14 amino acids. Between the trimmed V and J ends, which lost 8 bases and 0 bases, there was a span of 11 bases. Germline assignment: CDR1 LGHNA and CDR2 YNFKEQ. The CDR3 DNA sequence: TGTGCCAGCTCTCGGGGGGGCTCTGGAAACACCATATATTTT. Its translation is CASSRGGSGNTIYF.

This chain connects TRBV5-1 to TRBJ1-2, with TRBD1 matching 9 bases. The V gene's germline CDR1 is SGHRS and CDR2 YFSETQ. The CDR3 has 15 amino acids. J was trimmed by 5 bases and V by 4 bases; bases with no gene match: 9. The CDR3 spells CASSTGDREVYGYTF. The CDR3 coding sequence is TGCGCCAGCAGCACAGGGGACAGGGAAGTTTATGGCTACACCTTC.

In regard to this clone: The same CDR3 also results from other DNA sequences found in this sample. This chain uses TRBV5-1 with TRBJ1-4, with D perhaps matching TRBD1 (5 bases). Germline V gene sequence: CDR1 SGHRS, CDR2 YFSETQ. The ends were cut back, 3 bases at V and 2 bases at J, with 8 bases in the middle. The CDR3 spans 14 residues. As DNA, the CDR3 is TGCGCCAGCAGCTCCCAGGGTACTAATGAAAAACTGTTTTTT. Its translation is CASSSQGTNEKLFF. The whole variable domain, remainder taken from reference TRBV5-1 and TRBJ1-4, is KAGVTQTPRYLIKTRGQQVTLSCSPISGHRSVSWYQQTPGQGLQFLFEYFSETQRNKGNFPGRFSGRQFSNSRSEMNVSTLELGDSALYLCASSSQGTNEKLFFGSGTQLSVL.

In its sample, this clone was seen a few times. J is TRBJ2-7 and V is TRBV7-3; TRBD2 is a possible D gene (6 bases). The CDR3 sequence is 13 residues long. V dropped 10 bases and J dropped 5 bases, with 18 bases sitting between them. Germline V lookup: CDR1 SGHTA, CDR2 FQGTGA. As DNA, the CDR3 is TGTGCCACCGAAGGACTAATCACCCACGAGCAGTACTTC. Protein product: CATEGLITHEQYF.

V and J are TRBV6-4 and TRBJ1-2; 10 bases agree with TRBD1. Trimming removed 3 bases from V and 7 bases from J; junction bases left unmatched: 2. The CDR3 runs 13 residues. The V gene's germline CDR1 is MRHNA and CDR2 SNTAGT. CDR3 DNA sequence: TGTGCCAGCAGTGAGCGGACAGGGGGTGGCTACACCTTC. Translated: CASSERTGGGYTF.

The rearrangement links TRBV9 to TRBJ1-2, with 8 bases aligning to TRBD1. CDR3 length equals 15 residues. V shed 0 bases, J shed 7 bases, and the junction held 8 bases outside the gene matches. Germline V gene lookup returns CDR1 SGDLS and CDR2 YYNGEE. CDR3 region: CASSVEGQGASGYTF. The CDR3 nucleotides are TGTGCCAGCAGCGTAGAGGGGCAGGGGGCAAGTGGCTACACCTTC.

The chain links TRBV30 to TRBJ2-1; 7 nucleotides align to TRBD2. CDR1 and CDR2 from the germline V gene are GTSNPN and SVGIG (reference sequence). The J segment lost 5 bases and the V segment lost 1 base, leaving 2 bases of the junction unmatched. CDR3 length: 13 residues. CDR3 sequence (DNA): TGTGCCTGGAGTGAGGGACTAAACAATGAGCAGTTCTTC. Translating gives CAWSEGLNNEQFF.

The rearrangement joins TRBV7-9 to TRBJ2-1; 11 nucleotides agree with TRBD2. CDR3 length: 15 amino acids. Germline CDR1 and CDR2: SEHNR and FQNEAQ (reference sequence). Losses at the gene ends were 3 bases for V and 8 bases for J; bases not matched to a gene: 6. CDR3 region: CASSFHSGREDEQFF. The CDR3 DNA reads as TGTGCCAGCAGCTTCCATAGCGGGAGGGAGGATGAGCAGTTCTTC.